This TCR beta chain was sequenced for a study of T-cell reconstitution after alpha-beta-depleted transplantation in children. TCRbeta library preparation incorporated unique molecular identifiers. TCRdb re-derived calls from the PCR reads in MiXCR, one entry per CDR3 protein. The repertoire holds approximately 400,000 distinct CDR3 sequences, with 11% as singletons. The CDR3 is 14 residues long. The germline V gene has CDR1 LNHNV and CDR2 YYDKDF (reference sequence). The V gene end was trimmed by 4 bases and the J gene end by 4 bases; junction bases not matched to a gene: 6. Sequencing was performed on PBMCs from the stem cell graft donor, taken from the stem cell graft. The rearrangement links TRBV15 to TRBJ1-1, with 7 bases lining up with TRBD1. This clonotype was sampled from a human donor who donated a stem cell graft to a child with acute myeloid leukemia. The CDR3 here is CATSKTGSPTEAFF. The CDR3 DNA reads TGTGCCACCAGCAAGACAGGGAGCCCCACTGAAGCTTTCTTT.